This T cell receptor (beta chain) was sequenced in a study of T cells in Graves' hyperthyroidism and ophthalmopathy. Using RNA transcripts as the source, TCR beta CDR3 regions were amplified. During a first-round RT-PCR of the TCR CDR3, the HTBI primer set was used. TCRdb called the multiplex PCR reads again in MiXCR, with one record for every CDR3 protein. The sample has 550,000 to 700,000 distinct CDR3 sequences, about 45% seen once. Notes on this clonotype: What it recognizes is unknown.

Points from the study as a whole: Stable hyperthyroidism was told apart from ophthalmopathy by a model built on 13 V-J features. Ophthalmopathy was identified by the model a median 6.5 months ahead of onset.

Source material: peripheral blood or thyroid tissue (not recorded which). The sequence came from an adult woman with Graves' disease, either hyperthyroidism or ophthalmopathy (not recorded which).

CDR3 region: CASCLGDSRRQTQYF. The CDR3 DNA is TGCGCCAGCTGCCTGGGGGACTCACGCCGACAGACCCAGTACTTC. This rearrangement joins TRBV5-1 to TRBJ2-5, with a tentative D call TRBD2 (6 bases). The germline V and J ends were trimmed by 7 bases and 6 bases, with 22 bases remaining between them. This CDR3 is built from 15 residues. In germline, CDR1 is SGHRS, CDR2 YFSETQ.